This T cell receptor (beta chain) was found in a study of blood T cell repertoires in COVID-19. Study-level information: Nucleic acid was either cDNA or gDNA, and it came from T cells, B-cell-depleted T cells, or PBMCs.

Clones were read by immunoSEQ multiplex PCR, and TCRdb kept only the in-frame ones, dropping some. The sample includes approximately 45,000 clones, 87% of them seen just once. Source material: peripheral blood. The sequence came from a human donor in a cohort sampled during active COVID-19.

Written as DNA, the CDR3 is TGTGCCAGCAGTTACGAGTTCGGGCGGGGCAGCAATCAGCCCCAGCATTTT. As protein: CASSYEFGRGSNQPQHF. The V call is TRBV6-2 or TRBV6-3, the J call TRBJ1-5; D might be TRBD1 (5 bases). V gave up 2 bases and J gave up 1 base, with 15 bases separating them. This CDR3 is 17 amino acids long. Per the germline V gene, CDR1 is MNHEY and CDR2 is SVGEGT.